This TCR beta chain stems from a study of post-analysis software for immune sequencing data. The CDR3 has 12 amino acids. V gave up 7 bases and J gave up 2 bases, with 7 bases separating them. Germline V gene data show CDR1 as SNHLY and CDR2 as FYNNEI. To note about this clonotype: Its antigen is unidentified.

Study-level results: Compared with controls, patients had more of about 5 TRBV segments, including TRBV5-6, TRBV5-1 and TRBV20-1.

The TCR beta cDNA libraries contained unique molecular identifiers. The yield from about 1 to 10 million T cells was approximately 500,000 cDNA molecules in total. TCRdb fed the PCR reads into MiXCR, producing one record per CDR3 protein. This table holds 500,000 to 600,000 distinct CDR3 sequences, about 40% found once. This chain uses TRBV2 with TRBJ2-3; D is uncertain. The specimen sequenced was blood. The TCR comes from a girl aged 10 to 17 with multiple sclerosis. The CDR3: CASTGHTDTQYF. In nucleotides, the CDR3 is TGTGCCAGCACGGGTCACACAGATACGCAGTATTTT.